These 2 T cell receptor beta chains share one sample of origin, sequenced in a study of CD8 T cells in ankylosing spondylitis listed by TCRdb under 2017. Study-wide conclusions, independent of this receptor: A TCR beta motif of fewer than 10 highly homologous amino acid variants appeared characteristic of blood from ankylosing spondylitis patients.

The receptor library was made with 5' RACE. The sequencing machine was an Illumina HiSeq 2500. TCRdb passed the public sequencing reads through fastp at Q25 and MiXCR, retaining productive beta sequences. Every CDR3 protein is listed once, alongside the most common genes and DNA of its rows. The sample records hundreds of thousands of distinct CDR3 sequences, 9.5% to 15% of which are singletons. The top ten hold nearly 7% of the sample. For these TCRs, the target antigens are not known. The specimen was blood, either unsorted or a sorted T cell fraction (not recorded which). These TCRs come from a male donor with ankylosing spondylitis.

This chain's CDR3 is CASSPTSGSRETQYF. DNA of the CDR3: TGTGCCAGCAGCCCGACTAGCGGGAGTCGAGAGACCCAGTACTTC. V gene TRBV7-2 combines with J gene TRBJ2-5, with 12 bases lining up with TRBD2. Germline lookup yields CDR1 SGHTA and CDR2 FQGNSA. This CDR3 has 15 residues. With V trimmed by 5 bases and J by 4 bases, 5 bases remained unmatched.

The sample holds one count of this clonotype. The V and J genes are TRBV20-1 and TRBJ1-5; D gene unclear. CDR1 and CDR2 from the germline V gene are DFQATT and SNEGSKA (reference sequence). This CDR3 comprises 16 residues. Trimming removed 1 base from V and 0 bases from J, with 13 bases in between. The CDR3, as DNA: TGCAGTGCTAGAGCCGAGGGCCGAGGTAGCAATCAGCCCCAGCATTTT. Its translation is CSARAEGRGSNQPQHF.